The subject of this entry is one T cell receptor beta chain. Its antigen is currently not known. Per-base quality was not reported, and no clone a single base away is much larger than it. The cohort consisted of 666 healthy bone marrow donors. At the time of sampling, all cohort members were nominally healthy, though unrecorded immune exposures were likely present. The donor was CMV seronegative and belonged to the group of roughly 330 seronegative cohort members. A peripheral blood sample was collected from each donor, and TCR beta sequencing was performed on peripheral blood mononuclear cells. The Qiagen DNeasy Blood Extraction Kit was used to extract genomic DNA from the blood cell samples. The data were taken from a study of cytomegalovirus exposure and HLA in healthy donors (dated by TCRdb to 2017 to 2019). Concerning the study at large: In an earlier analysis of 450 to 750 of the donors, 250 to 350 Gb of sequence data and approximately 120 million unique TCR beta sequences from 150 million to 200 million T cells were reported. Approximately 310 gigabases of sequencing data and some 85 million unique TCR sequences were included in an early release covering 550 to 800 HLA-typed donors. Among the roughly 430 genotyped donors, approximately 77% belonged to the genetic ancestry cluster associated with self-reported Caucasian donors. The study aimed to test whether cataloging public T cell receptors could reveal signatures of past pathogen exposure. The study profiled the T cell repertoires of 500 to 800 subjects by immunosequencing and related them to cytomegalovirus serostatus. A separate validation cohort of about 110 different subjects was used in addition to the approximately 700-subject first cohort. High-throughput TCR immunosequencing, statistical association of individual TCRs with disease status, and machine learning were combined to predict cytomegalovirus infection status. A later analysis re-examined previously published TCR beta repertoires from about 670 donors and added high-resolution HLA genotyping to investigate patterns of TCR occurrence. Rather than using new phenotypic data, the later analysis identified candidate immune exposures from TCR beta sequences and from how often those sequences occurred across donors. An earlier analysis of several hundred of the donors applied high-throughput TCR beta sequencing to assess whether each TCR beta V gene segment acted as functional or pseudogenic. Donor age, sex, ethnicity and CMV serostatus were compiled together with the repertoire data. A later genetic analysis took genome-wide SNP genotypes for about 55% of the 666 donors and used that subset as a discovery cohort. Every repertoire in the discovery cohort had been generated on one and the same sequencing platform. HLA typing included class I and class II loci at four-digit resolution. The number of donors typed differed by locus, with roughly 629-640 for A, B, C, DRB1 and DQB1, around 560 for DQA1, 600 to 610 for DPA1, and around 430 for DPB1. Roughly 5 DR-DQ haplotypes were handled as single units for association and clustering, since linkage in the cohort was strong. On average, roughly 250,000 unique TCR beta nucleotide sequences were sequenced per donor among 300 to 500 genotyped donors of the cohort, with roughly 18% of those sequences being non-productive.

The library was obtained by the immunoSEQ multiplex PCR assay. For the multiplex PCR, a mixture combining 60 forward primers for TCR Vbeta segments and 13 reverse primers for TCR Jbeta segments was used. The CDR3 region of rearranged TCR beta genes was amplified from genomic DNA by a multiplex PCR assay. Amplified TCR beta libraries were sequenced as 87-base-pair reads on the Illumina HiSeq System. The source study handled its data this way. Across the roughly 600 repertoires, a later analysis counted roughly 84 million unique TCR beta chains, roughly 11 million of which were shared by at least two donors. To remove PCR and sequencing errors, raw reads were error-corrected and collapsed into unique sequences using a nearest-neighbor algorithm that merged closely related sequences. CDR3 sequences were aligned to IMGT reference sequences to assign V, D and J gene segments. For a sequence to be retained, a match of at least six nucleotides was required to both a V gene segment and a J gene segment. A rearrangement counted as productive if the CDR3 had no stop codons and remained in frame with V and J, and every other rearrangement counted as non-productive. Following IMGT convention, CDR3 was defined as the stretch from the second conserved V-encoded cysteine to the conserved J-encoded phenylalanine. The earlier analysis of fewer than 700 of the donors excluded sequences that lacked an unambiguous match to a single V gene segment. An earlier analysis of 500 to 600 of the donors classified V segments as functional when productive rearrangements were above 56.7% and as segregating when the standard deviation between donors was above 5%. A statistical classification framework was built for diagnosing cytomegalovirus status from the catalog of TCR beta chain sequences. A later analysis assigned V and J genes by comparing TCR nucleotide sequences with IMGT/GENE-DB human TR gene sequences. A later analysis assigned CDR3 sequences and most-parsimonious VDJ recombination scenarios with the TCRdist pipeline. In a later analysis, each TCR beta chain was defined by its CDR3 amino acid sequence together with its V-gene family, and reads without a unique V-gene family were excluded. To address suspected cross-contamination and a sequencing artifact, a later analysis removed under 600 highly shared, low-generation-probability nucleotide sequences. In a later analysis, a clonal expansion index was calculated for each public chain from normalized within-repertoire ranks of inferred template counts. In a later analysis, generation probabilities were computed using a VDJ recombination model fitted to out-of-frame rearrangements, and the results were checked against IGoR. A later analysis scored TCR-TCR, TCR-HLA and TCR-CMV co-occurrence with hypergeometric tests, applying a repertoire-size bias correction to TCR pairs. A later analysis estimated false discovery rates by permuting HLA or CMV assignments 20 times. In a later analysis, co-occurring TCRs were grouped using DBSCAN, and TCRdist sequence similarity was added for clustering within HLA-allele-positive subsets. Co-occurrence clustering excluded repertoires with fewer than 30,000 or more than 120,000 public chains, plus five with anomalous nucleotide sharing. The table comes from immuneACCESS by way of TCRdb, which keeps in-frame sequences with V and J called. Part of the clones is missing from these tables; in studies checked, under half for an unresolved V gene and the rest for unknown reasons. V and J calls plus clone size are reproduced from that table; the DNA served to infer D and trimming. This sample holds about 120,000 clones; 82% were observed only once. Jointly, the top ten make up roughly 1.5% of the sample.

Overall study results and their limits: A further reported finding was that TCR beta sequences accurately predicted the HLA-A and HLA-B alleles for most subjects in the first cohort. In a later genetic analysis, fewer N-insertions in productive TCRs were reported among donors in an Asian-associated ancestry cluster than the roughly 710-donor mean. According to a later analysis, TCR association rates differed among HLA loci, with DRB1 alleles showing the most associated TCRs and HLA-C alleles showing the fewest. Because some donors lacked HLA typing at each locus, the association tests relied only on the typed subset. The 87-base-pair reads could not distinguish some IMGT-functional V segments, including TRBV6-2 and TRBV6-3, so those segments were excluded. While some public TCRs were present in many individuals, most TCR sequences turned up only very rarely across donors. In an earlier analysis of 587 of the donors, most TCR beta V segments appeared in productive rearrangements about 87% or about 30% of the time, broadly matching IMGT annotations. A few of the identified cytomegalovirus-associated TCR beta chains were confirmed in vitro to be specific for cytomegalovirus antigens. Compared with equally common non-associated chains, HLA-associated TCR beta chains in a later analysis were more clonally expanded and had lower generation probabilities. CMV serostatus was the only immune exposure information available for the cohort. According to a later analysis, most CMV-associated TCR beta chains appeared to be HLA-restricted, and the HLA associations seemed to be driven largely by CMV exposure. The earlier analysis of almost 600 of the donors excluded some 15 rarely observed V segments, including chromosome 9 orphons, because counts were too low. At a false discovery rate of 0.05, a later analysis linked about 16,000 TCR beta sequences to specific HLA alleles. Strong co-occurrence of HLA alleles, especially DR and DQ, made assigning TCR associations to individual alleles difficult. The authors suggested that the approach could potentially be generalized to other disease states and immunological phenotypes. In both the original and validation cohorts, the classifier was reported to diagnose cytomegalovirus status with high specificity and sensitivity. Correlated functional status among segregating V segments might be attributable to linkage disequilibrium, but an unknown experimental factor could not be ruled out. A cluster of highly shared sequence variants was judged likely to represent a technical artifact of the sequencing pipeline. A later analysis reported that several top co-occurrence clusters appeared linked to parvovirus B19, influenza, CMV and Epstein-Barr virus. In this cohort, only TCR beta chains were sequenced, and detectable features were limited by the absence of alpha or paired-chain data. Presence/absence analyses assumed roughly uniform sequencing depth across donors, an assumption that may not hold. A total of 150 or so TCR beta chains were listed by the study as associated with cytomegalovirus. V-gene and J-gene trimming of TCR beta chains was associated with a missense DCLRE1C variant in a later genetic analysis, and the association was replicated in an independent cohort.

For CDR1 and CDR2, the germline V gene lists SQVTM and ANQGSEA. The CDR3 runs 11 residues from the cysteine to the phenylalanine. Only CDR3 DNA remains: 33 bases, in frame from the first base. The V and J ends are trimmed by 7 bases and 4 bases, leaving 8 bases between them. This receptor was taken from a woman in her late teens or twenties in good health and CMV-seronegative. The rearrangement joined TRBV29-1 to TRBJ1-3, with TRBD1 as a weak D call on 6 bases. The source material was PBMCs. The DNA reads as follows: TGCAGCGGTGGACAGGGAAACACCATATATTTT. This sequence encodes CSGGQGNTIYF.